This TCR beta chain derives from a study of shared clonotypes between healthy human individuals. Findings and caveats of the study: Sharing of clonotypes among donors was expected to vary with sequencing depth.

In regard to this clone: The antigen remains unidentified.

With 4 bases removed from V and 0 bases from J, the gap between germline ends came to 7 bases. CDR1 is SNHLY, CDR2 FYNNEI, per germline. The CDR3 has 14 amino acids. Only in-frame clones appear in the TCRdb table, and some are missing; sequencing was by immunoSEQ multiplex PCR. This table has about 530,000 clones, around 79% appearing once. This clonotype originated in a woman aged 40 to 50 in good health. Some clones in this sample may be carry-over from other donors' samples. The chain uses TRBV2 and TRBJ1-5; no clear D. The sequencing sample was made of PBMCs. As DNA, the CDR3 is TGTGCCAGCAGTGTCCAGGTTAGCAATCAGCCCCAGCATTTT. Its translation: CASSVQVSNQPQHF.